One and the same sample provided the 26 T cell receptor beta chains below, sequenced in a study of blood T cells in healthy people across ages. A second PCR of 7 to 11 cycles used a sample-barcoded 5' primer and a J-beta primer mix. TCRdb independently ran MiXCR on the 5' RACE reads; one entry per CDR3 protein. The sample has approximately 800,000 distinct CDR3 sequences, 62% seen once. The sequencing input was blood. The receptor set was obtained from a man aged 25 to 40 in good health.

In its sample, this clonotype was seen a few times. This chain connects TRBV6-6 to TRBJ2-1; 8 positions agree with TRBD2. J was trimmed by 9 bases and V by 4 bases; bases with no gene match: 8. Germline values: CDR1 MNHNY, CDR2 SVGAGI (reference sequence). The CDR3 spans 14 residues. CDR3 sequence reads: CASSLLAVIGEQFF. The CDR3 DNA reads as TGTGCCAGCAGTTTACTAGCGGTGATTGGTGAGCAGTTCTTC.

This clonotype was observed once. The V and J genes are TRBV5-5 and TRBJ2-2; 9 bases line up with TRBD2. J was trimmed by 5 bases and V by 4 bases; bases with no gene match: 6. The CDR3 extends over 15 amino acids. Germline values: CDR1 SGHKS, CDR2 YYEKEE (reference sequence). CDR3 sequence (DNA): TGTGCCAGCAGCCTAGGCGGGAGGGGAACCGGGGAGCTGTTTTTT. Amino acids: CASSLGGRGTGELFF.

As DNA, the CDR3 is TGTGCCAGCAGCACTCACGTTAGGGGGCTGGATGAGCAGTTCTTC. Its protein is CASSTHVRGLDEQFF. The chain employs TRBV7-2 and TRBJ2-1; TRBD1 matches at 7 bases. Germline V gene sequence: CDR1 SGHTA, CDR2 FQGNSA. The CDR3 covers 15 residues. V was clipped by 5 bases and J by 8 bases; unmatched bases: 12.

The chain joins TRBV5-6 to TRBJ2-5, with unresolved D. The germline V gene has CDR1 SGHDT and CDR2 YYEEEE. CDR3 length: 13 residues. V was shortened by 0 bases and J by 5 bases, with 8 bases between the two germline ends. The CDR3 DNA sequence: TGTGCCAGCAGCTTGGCCTCGGTCGAGACCCAGTACTTC. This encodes CASSLASVETQYF.

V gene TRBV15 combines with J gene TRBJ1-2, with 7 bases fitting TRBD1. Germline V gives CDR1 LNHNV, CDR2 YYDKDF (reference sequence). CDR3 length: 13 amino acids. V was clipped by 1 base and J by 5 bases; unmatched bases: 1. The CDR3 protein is CATSRVTGYGYTF. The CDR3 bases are TGTGCCACCAGCAGAGTGACAGGGTATGGCTACACCTTC.

CDR3 DNA: TGTGCCAGCAGTCGCGGACAGGGGGCTGGAGGGAATGAAAAACTGTTTTTT. As protein: CASSRGQGAGGNEKLFF. The chain combines TRBV3-1 with TRBJ1-4; TRBD1 matches at 11 bases. After removal of 6 bases from V and 5 bases from J, the junction contained 11 bases not matched to a gene. CDR3 length equals 17 residues. The V gene's germline CDR1 is LGHDT and CDR2 YNNKEL (reference sequence).

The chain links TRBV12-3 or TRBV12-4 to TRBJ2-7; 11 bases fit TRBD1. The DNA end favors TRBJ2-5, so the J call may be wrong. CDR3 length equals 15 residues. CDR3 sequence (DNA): TGTGCCAGCAGTCCGGGGACAGGGGGGTCGGAGACCCAGTACTTC. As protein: CASSPGTGGSETQYF.

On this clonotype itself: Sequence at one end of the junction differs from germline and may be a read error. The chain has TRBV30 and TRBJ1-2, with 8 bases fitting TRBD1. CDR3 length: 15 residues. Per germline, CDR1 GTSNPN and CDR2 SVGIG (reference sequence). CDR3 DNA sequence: TGTGCCTGGAGTGTACAGCAGGGGGCTAAGTATGGCTACACCTTC. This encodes CAWSVQQGAKYGYTF.

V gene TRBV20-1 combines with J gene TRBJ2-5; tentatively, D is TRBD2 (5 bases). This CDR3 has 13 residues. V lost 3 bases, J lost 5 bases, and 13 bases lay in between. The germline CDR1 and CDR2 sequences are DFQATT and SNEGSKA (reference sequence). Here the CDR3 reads CSARRSGVETQYF. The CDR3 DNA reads TGCAGTGCTAGGCGGTCCGGGGTTGAGACCCAGTACTTC.

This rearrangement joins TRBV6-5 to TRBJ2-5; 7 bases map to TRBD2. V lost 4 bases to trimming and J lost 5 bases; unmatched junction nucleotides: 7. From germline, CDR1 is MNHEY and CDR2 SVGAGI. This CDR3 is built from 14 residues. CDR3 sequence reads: CASSSGREVETQYF. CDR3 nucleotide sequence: TGTGCCAGCAGTTCCGGACGGGAGGTGGAGACCCAGTACTTC.

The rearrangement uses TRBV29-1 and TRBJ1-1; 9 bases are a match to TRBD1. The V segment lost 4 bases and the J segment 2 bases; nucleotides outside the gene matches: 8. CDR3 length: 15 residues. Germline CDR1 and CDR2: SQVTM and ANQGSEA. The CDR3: CSVVGTGQGNTEAFF. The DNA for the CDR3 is TGCAGCGTTGTTGGGACGGGACAGGGCAACACTGAAGCTTTCTTT. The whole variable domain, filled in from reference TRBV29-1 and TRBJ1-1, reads SAVISQKPSRDICQRGTSLTIQCQVDSQVTMMFWYRQQPGQSLTLIATANQGSEATYESGFVIDKFPISRPNLTFSTLTVSNMSPEDSSIYLCSVVGTGQGNTEAFFGQGTRLTVV.

CDR3 protein: CASSLPGGVSQPQHF. The CDR3, as DNA: TGTGCCAGCAGTTTACCTGGGGGGGTGAGTCAGCCCCAGCATTTT. The chain uses TRBV7-2 and TRBJ1-5; weak D call: TRBD1 (5 bases). From germline, CDR1 is SGHTA and CDR2 FQGNSA. The CDR3 extends over 15 amino acids. V shed 6 bases and J shed 6 bases, with 18 bases lying between them.

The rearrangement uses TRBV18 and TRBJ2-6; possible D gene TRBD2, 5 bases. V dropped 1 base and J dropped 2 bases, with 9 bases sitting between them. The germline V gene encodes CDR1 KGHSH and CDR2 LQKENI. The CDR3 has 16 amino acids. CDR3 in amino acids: CASSPRYGAGANVLTF. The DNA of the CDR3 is TGTGCCAGCTCACCACGTTACGGGGCTGGGGCCAACGTCCTGACTTTC.

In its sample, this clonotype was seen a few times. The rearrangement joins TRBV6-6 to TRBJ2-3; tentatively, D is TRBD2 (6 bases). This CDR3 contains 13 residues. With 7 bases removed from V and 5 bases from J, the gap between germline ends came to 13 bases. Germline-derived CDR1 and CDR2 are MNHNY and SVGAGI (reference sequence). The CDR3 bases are TGTGCCAGCATGGAGGGGAACGGAGATACGCAGTATTTT. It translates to CASMEGNGDTQYF.

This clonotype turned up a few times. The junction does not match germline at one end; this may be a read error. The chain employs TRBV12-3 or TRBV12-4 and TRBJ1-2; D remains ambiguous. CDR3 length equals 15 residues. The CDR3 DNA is TGTGCCAGCAGCTTAGGACTCTACCTCAACTATGGCTACACCTTC. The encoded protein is CASSLGLYLNYGYTF.

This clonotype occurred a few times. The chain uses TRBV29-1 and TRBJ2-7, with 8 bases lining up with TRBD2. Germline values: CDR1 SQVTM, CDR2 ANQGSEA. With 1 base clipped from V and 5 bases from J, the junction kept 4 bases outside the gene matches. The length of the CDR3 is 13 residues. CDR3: CSVEGTSIHEQYF. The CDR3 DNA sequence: TGCAGCGTTGAAGGGACTAGCATCCACGAGCAGTACTTC.

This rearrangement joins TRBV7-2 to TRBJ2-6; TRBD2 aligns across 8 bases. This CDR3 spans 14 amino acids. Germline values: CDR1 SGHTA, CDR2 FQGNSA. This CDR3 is CARGGGSGANVLTF. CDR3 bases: TGTGCACGGGGGGGTGGCTCTGGGGCCAACGTCCTGACTTTC.

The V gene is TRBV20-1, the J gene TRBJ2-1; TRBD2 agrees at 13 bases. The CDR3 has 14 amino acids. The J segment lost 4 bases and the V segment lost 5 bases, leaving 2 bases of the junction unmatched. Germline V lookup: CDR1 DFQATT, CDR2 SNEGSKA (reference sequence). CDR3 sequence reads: CSAGTSGVYNEQFF. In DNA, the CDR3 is TGCAGTGCTGGGACTAGCGGGGTGTACAATGAGCAGTTCTTC.

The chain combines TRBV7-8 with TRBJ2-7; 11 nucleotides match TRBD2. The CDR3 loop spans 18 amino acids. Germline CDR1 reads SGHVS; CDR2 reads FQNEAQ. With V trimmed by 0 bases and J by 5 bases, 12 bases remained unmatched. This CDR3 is CASSLAPPGLAVFDEQYF. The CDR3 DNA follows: TGTGCCAGCAGCTTAGCCCCACCGGGACTAGCGGTTTTCGACGAGCAGTACTTC.

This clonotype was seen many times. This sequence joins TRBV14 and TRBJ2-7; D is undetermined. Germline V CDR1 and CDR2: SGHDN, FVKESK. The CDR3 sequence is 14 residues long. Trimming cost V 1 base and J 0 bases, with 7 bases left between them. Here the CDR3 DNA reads TGTGCCAGCAGCCAAGTGTCTGGCTCCTACGAGCAGTACTTC. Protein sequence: CASSQVSGSYEQYF.

Written as DNA, the CDR3 is TGCAGTGCGCCGGACCTGGCCTACGAGCAGTACTTC. Translated, it gives CSAPDLAYEQYF. The chain has TRBV20-1 and TRBJ2-7; D is ambiguous. V was trimmed by 6 bases and J by 2 bases, leaving 11 bases between them. CDR1 and CDR2 (germline): DFQATT, SNEGSKA (reference sequence). The CDR3 length is 12 residues.

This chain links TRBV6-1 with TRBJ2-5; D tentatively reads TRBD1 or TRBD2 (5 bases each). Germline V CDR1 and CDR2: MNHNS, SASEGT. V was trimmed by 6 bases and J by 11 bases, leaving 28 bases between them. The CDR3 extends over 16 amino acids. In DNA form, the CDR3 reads TGTGCCAGCAGAAGCCCCTTGGCAGGGCCCTCGGAGGAGCAGTACTTC. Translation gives CASRSPLAGPSEEQYF.

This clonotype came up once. CDR3 in amino acids: CASSQTGHQPQHF. CDR3 bases: TGTGCCAGCAGCCAAACCGGCCATCAGCCCCAGCATTTT. The chain carries TRBV7-2 and TRBJ1-5; no clear D. Trimming pared 5 bases from V and 5 bases from J, leaving 10 bases between. The CDR3 covers 13 residues. Germline V gene lookup returns CDR1 SGHTA and CDR2 FQGNSA.

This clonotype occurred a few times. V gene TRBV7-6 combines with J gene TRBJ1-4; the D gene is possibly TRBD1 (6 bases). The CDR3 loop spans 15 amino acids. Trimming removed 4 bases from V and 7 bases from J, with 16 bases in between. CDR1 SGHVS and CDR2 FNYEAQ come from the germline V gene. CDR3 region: CASSSYQGNGEKLFF. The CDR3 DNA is TGTGCCAGCAGCTCGTACCAGGGGAATGGTGAAAAACTGTTTTTT.

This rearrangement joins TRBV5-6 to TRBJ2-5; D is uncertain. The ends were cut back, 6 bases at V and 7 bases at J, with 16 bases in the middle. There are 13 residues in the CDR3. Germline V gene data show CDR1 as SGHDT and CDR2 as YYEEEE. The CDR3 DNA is TGTGCCAGCACTAGAACAGCGCTGGGGACCCAGTACTTC. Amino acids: CASTRTALGTQYF.

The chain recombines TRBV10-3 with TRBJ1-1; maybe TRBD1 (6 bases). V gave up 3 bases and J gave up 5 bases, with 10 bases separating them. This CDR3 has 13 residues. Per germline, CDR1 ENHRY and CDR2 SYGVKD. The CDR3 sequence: CAISEQGETEAFF. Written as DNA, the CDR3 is TGTGCCATCAGTGAACAGGGAGAGACTGAAGCTTTCTTT.